This T cell receptor (beta chain) was identified in a study of T cell repertoires in cytomegalovirus infection. At the level of the study: Indicated by public TCR beta signatures were CMV infection and matching HLA type.

Study-level findings and limits: It was HLA-C-restricted CMV-specific TCR beta clonotypes that dominated the response ex vivo. Cumulative public TCR beta family frequency identified carriers of CMV plus the relevant HLA.

In regard to this clonotype: What it binds is unknown.

Germline values: CDR1 SGHVS, CDR2 FQNEAQ. V lost 5 bases, J lost 5 bases, and 13 bases lay in between. There are 13 residues in the CDR3. From the reads, TCRdb called clonotypes with MiXCR, one entry per CDR3 protein. This table holds 200,000 or so distinct CDR3 sequences, 28% found once. The sample was PBMCs. The sequence came from a human donor in good health (CMV status not recorded). Some clones in this sample may be carry-over from other donors' samples. V is TRBV7-8 and J is TRBJ2-7; unclear D gene. CDR3 nucleotides: TGTGCCAGCAGCCTCCTGTTCCAGCACGAGCAGTACTTC. This codes for CASSLLFQHEQYF.